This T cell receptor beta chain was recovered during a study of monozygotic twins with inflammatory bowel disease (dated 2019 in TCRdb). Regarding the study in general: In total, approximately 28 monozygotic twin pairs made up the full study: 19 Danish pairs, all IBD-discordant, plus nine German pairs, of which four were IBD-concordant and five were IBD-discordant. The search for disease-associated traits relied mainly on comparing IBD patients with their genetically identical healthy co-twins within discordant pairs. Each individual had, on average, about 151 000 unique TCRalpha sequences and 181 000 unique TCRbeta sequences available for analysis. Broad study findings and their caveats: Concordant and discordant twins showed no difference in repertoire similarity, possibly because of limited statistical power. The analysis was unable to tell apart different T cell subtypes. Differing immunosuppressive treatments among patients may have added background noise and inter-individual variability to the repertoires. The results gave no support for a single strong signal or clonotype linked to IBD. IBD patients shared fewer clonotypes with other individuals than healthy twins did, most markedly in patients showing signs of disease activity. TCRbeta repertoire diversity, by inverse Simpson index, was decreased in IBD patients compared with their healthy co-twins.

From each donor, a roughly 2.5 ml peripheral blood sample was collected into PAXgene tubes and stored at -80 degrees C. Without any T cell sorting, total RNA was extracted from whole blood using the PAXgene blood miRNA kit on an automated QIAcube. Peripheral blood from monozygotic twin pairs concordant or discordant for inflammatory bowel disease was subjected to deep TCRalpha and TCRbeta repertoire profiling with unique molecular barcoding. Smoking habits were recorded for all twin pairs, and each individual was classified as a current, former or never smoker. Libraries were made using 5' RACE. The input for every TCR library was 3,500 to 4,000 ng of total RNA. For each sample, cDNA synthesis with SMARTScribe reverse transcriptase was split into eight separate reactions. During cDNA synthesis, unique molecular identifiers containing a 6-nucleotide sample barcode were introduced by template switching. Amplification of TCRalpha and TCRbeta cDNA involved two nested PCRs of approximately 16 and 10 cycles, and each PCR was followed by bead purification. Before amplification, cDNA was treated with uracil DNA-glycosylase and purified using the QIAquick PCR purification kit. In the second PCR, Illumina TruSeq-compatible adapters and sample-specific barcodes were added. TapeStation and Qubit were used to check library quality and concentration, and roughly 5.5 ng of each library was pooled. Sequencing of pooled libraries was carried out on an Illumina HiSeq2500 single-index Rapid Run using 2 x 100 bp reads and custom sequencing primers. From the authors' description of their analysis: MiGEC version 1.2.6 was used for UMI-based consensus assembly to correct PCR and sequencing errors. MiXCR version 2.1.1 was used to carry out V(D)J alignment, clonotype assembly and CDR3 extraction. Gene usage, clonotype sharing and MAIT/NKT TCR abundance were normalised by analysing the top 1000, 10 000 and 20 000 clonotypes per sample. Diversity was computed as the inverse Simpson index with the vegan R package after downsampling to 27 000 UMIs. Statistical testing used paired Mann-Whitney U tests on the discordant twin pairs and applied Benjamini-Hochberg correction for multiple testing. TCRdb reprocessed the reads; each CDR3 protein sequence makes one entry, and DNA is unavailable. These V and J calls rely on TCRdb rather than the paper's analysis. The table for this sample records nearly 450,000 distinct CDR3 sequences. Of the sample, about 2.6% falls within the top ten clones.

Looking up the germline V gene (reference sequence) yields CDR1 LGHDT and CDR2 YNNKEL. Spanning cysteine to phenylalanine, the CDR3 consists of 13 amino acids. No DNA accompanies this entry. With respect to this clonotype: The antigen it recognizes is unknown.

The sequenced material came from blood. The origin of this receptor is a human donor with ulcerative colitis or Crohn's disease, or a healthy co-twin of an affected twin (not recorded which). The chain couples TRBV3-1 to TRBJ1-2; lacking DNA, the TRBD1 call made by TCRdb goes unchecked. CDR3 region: CASSQATVGGYTF.